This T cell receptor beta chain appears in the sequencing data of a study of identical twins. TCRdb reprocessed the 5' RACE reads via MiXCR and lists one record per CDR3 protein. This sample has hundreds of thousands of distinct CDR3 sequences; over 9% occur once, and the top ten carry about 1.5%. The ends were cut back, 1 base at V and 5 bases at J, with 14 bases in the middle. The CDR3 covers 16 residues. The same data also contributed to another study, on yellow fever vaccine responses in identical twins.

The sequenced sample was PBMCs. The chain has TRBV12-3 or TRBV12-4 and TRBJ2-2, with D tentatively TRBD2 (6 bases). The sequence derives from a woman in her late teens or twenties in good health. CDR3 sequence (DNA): TGTGCCAGCAGTTTAGGGGACTTCCCTTTGACCGGGGAGCTGTTTTTT. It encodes CASSLGDFPLTGELFF.